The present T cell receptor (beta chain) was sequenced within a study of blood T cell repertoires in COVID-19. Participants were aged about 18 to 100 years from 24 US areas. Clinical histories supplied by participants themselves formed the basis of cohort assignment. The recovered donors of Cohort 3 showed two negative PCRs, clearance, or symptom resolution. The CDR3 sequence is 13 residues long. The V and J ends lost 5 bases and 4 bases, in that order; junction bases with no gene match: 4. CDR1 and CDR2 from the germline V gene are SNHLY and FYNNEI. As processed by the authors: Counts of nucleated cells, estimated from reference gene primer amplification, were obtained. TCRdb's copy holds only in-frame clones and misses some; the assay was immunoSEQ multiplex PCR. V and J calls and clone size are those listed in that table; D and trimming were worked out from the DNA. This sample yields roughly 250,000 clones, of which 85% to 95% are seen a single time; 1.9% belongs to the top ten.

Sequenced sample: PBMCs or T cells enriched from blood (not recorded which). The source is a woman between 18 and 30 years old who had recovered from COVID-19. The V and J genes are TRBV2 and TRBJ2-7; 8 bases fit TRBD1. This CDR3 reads CASSFRGPYEQYF. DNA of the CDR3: TGTGCCAGCAGTTTCAGGGGGCCGTACGAGCAGTACTTC.